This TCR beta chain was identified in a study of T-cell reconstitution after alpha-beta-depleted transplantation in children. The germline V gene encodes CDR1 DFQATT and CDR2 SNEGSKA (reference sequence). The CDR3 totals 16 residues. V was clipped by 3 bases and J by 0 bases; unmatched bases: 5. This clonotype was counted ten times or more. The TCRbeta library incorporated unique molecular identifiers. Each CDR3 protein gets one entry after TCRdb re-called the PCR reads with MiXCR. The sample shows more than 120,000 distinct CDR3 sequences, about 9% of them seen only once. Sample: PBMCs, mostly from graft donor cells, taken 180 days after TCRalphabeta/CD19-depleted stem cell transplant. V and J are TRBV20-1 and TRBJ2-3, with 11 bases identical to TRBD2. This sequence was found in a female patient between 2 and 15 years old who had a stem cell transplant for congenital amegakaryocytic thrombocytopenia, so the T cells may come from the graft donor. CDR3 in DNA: TGCAGTGCTAGCGGGCTAGCGGGAGGTAGCACAGATACGCAGTATTTT. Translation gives CSASGLAGGSTDTQYF.